The rows below give T cell receptor beta chains drawn from one sample of a study of regulatory T cells in long-lasting Graves disease. TCRdb re-called the multiplex PCR reads with MiXCR, one entry per CDR3 protein. The sample consists of about 500,000 distinct CDR3 sequences, 12% of them appearing once. Another study also made use of these data, one on T cells in Graves' hyperthyroidism and ophthalmopathy.

The specimen comprised peripheral blood mononuclear cells (PBMCs), sampled at new diagnosis, from a patient treated with antithyroid drugs. Every receptor here comes from a woman under 40 with Graves disease. Both conserved end residues are part of each CDR3. D genes are given only for firm matches. Size tells how often a clone was seen (once, few, many) or the class of an expanded clone, and some rows leave it out.

D	V	size	J	DNA	CDR3
-	TRBV18	many	TRBJ1-2	TGTGCCAGCTCACCATGGAAGGATGGCTACACCTTC	CASSPWKDGYTF
TRBD1	TRBV27	many	TRBJ1-5	TGTGCCAGCAGTTCCCGACAGGGAAATCAGCCCCAGCATTTT	CASSSRQGNQPQHF
TRBD1	TRBV19	many	TRBJ1-4	TGTGCCAGTAGTCAACGCGGGACAGGGAATGAAAAACTGTTTTTT	CASSQRGTGNEKLFF
-	TRBV7-2	many	TRBJ2-3	TGTGCCAGCAGCCCCTTCCCGCCAGGCTATCCTAGCACAGATACGCAGTATTTT	CASSPFPPGYPSTDTQYF
-	TRBV29-1	once	TRBJ1-2	TGCAGCGTTGAGGACAGCTTCTATGGCTACACCTTC	CSVEDSFYGYTF
TRBD2	TRBV29-1	many	TRBJ2-5	TGCAGCGTCAAGCGGGAGGTGGGAGAGACCCAGTACTTC	CSVKREVGETQYF
-	TRBV6-5	-	TRBJ1-3	TGTGCCATCAGTTACGCGGGAAACACCATATATTTT	CAISYAGNTIYF
-	TRBV4-1	few	TRBJ2-7	TGCGCCAGCAGCCAAGCCGGGGACCTTACCTACGAGCAGTACTTC	CASSQAGDLTYEQYF
-	TRBV4-3	-	TRBJ1-2	TGCGCCAGCACCCAAGATCTAAGTAGGGGCGCTGGCTATGGCTACATCTTC	CASTQDLSRGAGYGYIF
TRBD1	TRBV5-5	once	TRBJ2-2	TGTGCCAGCAGCTTGCGAGACAGGGACACCGGGGAGCTGTTTTTT	CASSLRDRDTGELFF
TRBD1	TRBV27	many	TRBJ1-1	TGTGCCAGCAGGCGACAGGGGGCAATGGCTGAAGCTTTCTTT	CASRRQGAMAEAFF
TRBD2	TRBV28	many	TRBJ2-7	TGTGCCAGCAGCCAACAAGCGGGAGTCCACGAGCAGTACTTC	CASSQQAGVHEQYF
TRBD1	TRBV29-1	many	TRBJ1-1	TGCAGCGTTGATAGGACAGGCAACACTGAAGCTTTCTTT	CSVDRTGNTEAFF
-	TRBV19	-	TRBJ1-1	TGTGCCAGTCAGAAAGACAGGCATGAAGCTTTCTTT	CASQKDRHEAFF
-	TRBV4-3	-	TRBJ2-7	TGCGCCAGCAGCCAAGATCGGGCGGAGACCTACGAGCAGTACTTC	CASSQDRAETYEQYF
-	TRBV28	many	TRBJ2-2	TGTGCCAGCAGGCGGGAAACAGGGGGGGGCACCGGGGAGCTGTTTTTT	CASRRETGGGTGELFF
-	TRBV29-1	few	TRBJ1-1	TGCAGCGTTGAAGATCGGTCGGGGAGCTACACTGAAGCTTTCTTT	CSVEDRSGSYTEAFF
-	TRBV30	-	TRBJ1-5	TGTGCCTGGACCGGGGCCCGCAATCAGCCCCCGCATTTT	CAWTGARNQPPHF
-	TRBV5-1	few	TRBJ2-5	TGCGCCAGCAGCTTTCGGGCAGGGAACATCGAGACCCAGTACTTC	CASSFRAGNIETQYF
-	TRBV3-1	few	TRBJ1-5	TGTGCCAGCAGCCACTGGCGGGCCGCACATCAGCCCCAGCATTTT	CASSHWRAAHQPQHF
-	TRBV6-2/TRBV6-3	many	TRBJ1-4	TGTGCCAGCAGTGAGGGGGCAACTAATGAAAAACTGTTTTTT	CASSEGATNEKLFF
-	TRBV30	many	TRBJ2-3	TGTGCCTGGACGGACAGCCCCAACACAGATACGCAGTATTTT	CAWTDSPNTDTQYF
TRBD2	TRBV5-1	many	TRBJ2-7	TGCGCCAGCAGCTTGGCAGTAGCGGGAGAGACCTACGAGCAGTACTTC	CASSLAVAGETYEQYF
-	TRBV7-2	many	TRBJ2-5	TGTGCCAGCAGCTTAGGCACTCGGGAGACCCAGTACTTC	CASSLGTRETQYF
-	TRBV5-6	-	TRBJ2-7	TGTGCCAGCAGCTTGGGGCTAGATTACTACGAGCAGTACTTC	CASSLGLDYYEQYF
TRBD1	TRBV15	few	TRBJ2-5	TGTGCCACCAGCAGAGACACCCAGGGGGCCGGTGAGGGAGAGACCCAGTACTTC	CATSRDTQGAGEGETQYF
TRBD1	TRBV12-3/TRBV12-4	many	TRBJ1-5	TGTGCCAGCAGCCCGTCGGGGACAGGCAATCAGCCCCAGCATTTT	CASSPSGTGNQPQHF
-	TRBV19	few	TRBJ1-5	TGTGCCAGTAGTATAAAGGATCAGCCCCAGCATTTT	CASSIKDQPQHF
TRBD1	TRBV5-4	-	TRBJ2-7	TGTGCCAGCAGCTTGGCCGTGGGACAGGGGATCTACGAGCAGTACTTC	CASSLAVGQGIYEQYF
TRBD1	TRBV13	few	TRBJ1-3	TGTGCCAGCAGCGACAGGGGGTTGGGAAACACCATATATTTT	CASSDRGLGNTIYF
TRBD1	TRBV7-2	many	TRBJ2-2	TGTGCCAGCAGCGTCGGACAGGGGACTTCCACCGGGGAGCTGTTTTTT	CASSVGQGTSTGELFF
-	TRBV5-6	few	TRBJ1-1	TGTGCCAGCAACTACCGGAGAGCCGAGGAAGCTTTCTTT	CASNYRRAEEAFF
-	TRBV20-1	-	TRBJ2-1	TGCAGTGCTAGGACACGGGAGAGCTCCTACAATGAGCAGTTCTTC	CSARTRESSYNEQFF
-	TRBV20-1	many	TRBJ2-3	TGCAGTGCTAGAGTCCTCAGCGGGCCACGGACAGATACGCAGTATTTT	CSARVLSGPRTDTQYF
-	TRBV20-1	few	TRBJ1-2	TGCAGTGCTCGGGCGGGGGCGCGGGGCTACACCTTC	CSARAGARGYTF
TRBD2	TRBV2	-	TRBJ2-7	TGTGCCAGCATGCTCGCTAGCGGGAGATACTACGAGCAGTACTTC	CASMLASGRYYEQYF
-	TRBV27	many	TRBJ2-1	TGTGCCAGCAGTTTAAGCAGGGTCCTCTACAATGAGCAGTTCTTC	CASSLSRVLYNEQFF
TRBD1	TRBV29-1	-	TRBJ1-1	TGCAGCGTTGAGGACAGGGGACTACAAGCTTTCTTT	CSVEDRGLQAFF
-	TRBV29-1	many	TRBJ1-2	TGCAGCGTTGAAAACGGAGGATATGGCTACACCTTC	CSVENGGYGYTF
-	TRBV20-1	-	TRBJ2-5	TGCAGTGCTAGTATCGCAGGGTTGAAGACCCAGTACTTC	CSASIAGLKTQYF
TRBD2	TRBV2	many	TRBJ2-3	TGTGCCAGCAGCTTGCTCGTCTCACTAGCGGGAGCAGGAGATACGCAGTATTTT	CASSLLVSLAGAGDTQYF
-	TRBV12-3/TRBV12-4	many	TRBJ2-7	TGTGCCAGCAGTTTGGGCTCGCTCCCTTACGAGCAGTACTTC	CASSLGSLPYEQYF
-	TRBV6-1	few	TRBJ1-1	TGTGCCAGCGGAGAAGGGGTGGCGATGTCTGAAGCTTTCTTT	CASGEGVAMSEAFF